These 25 T cell receptor beta chains originate from one sample sequenced in a study of T-cell reconstitution after alpha-beta-depleted transplantation in children. As it was prepared, the TCRbeta library received unique molecular identifiers. TCRdb redid the calling of the PCR reads with MiXCR, one entry per CDR3 protein. The table has some 300,000 distinct CDR3 sequences, over 9.5% seen once. The sequenced sample was PBMCs, obtained before TCRalphabeta/CD19-depleted stem cell transplant. The receptors shown here come from a boy younger than two with acute myeloid leukemia, due to receive a stem cell transplant.

Points on this clonotype: A much larger clone lies one base from this, so it may be a read error. This chain links TRBV10-3 with TRBJ2-7; D might be TRBD1 (5 bases). Germline V gene lookup returns CDR1 ENHRY and CDR2 SYGVKD. This CDR3 is 13 amino acids long. The CDR3 is CAIHGQGSYEQCF. The CDR3 coding sequence is TGTGCCATCCATGGGCAGGGCTCCTACGAGCAGTGCTTC.

This clonotype appeared many times. The rearrangement links TRBV29-1 to TRBJ2-1; no firm D call. Germline CDR1 SQVTM, CDR2 ANQGSEA. The V gene lost 4 bases and the J gene lost 0 bases, with 19 bases spanning the gap. The CDR3 has 17 residues. The CDR3 spells CSVGPRPPGSSYNEQFF. CDR3 bases: TGCAGCGTTGGCCCTCGACCCCCCGGCAGCTCCTACAATGAGCAGTTCTTC.

The genes are TRBV3-1 and TRBJ2-1; 11 bases match TRBD2. After removal of 4 bases from V and 6 bases from J, the junction contained 5 bases not matched to a gene. The CDR3 length is 15 residues. Germline V CDR1 and CDR2: LGHDT, YNNKEL (reference sequence). As DNA, the CDR3 is TGTGCCAGCAGCCCACTAGCGGGGGCACGCAATGAGCAGTTCTTC. Amino acids: CASSPLAGARNEQFF.

This clonotype was recorded a few times. The rearrangement links TRBV20-1 to TRBJ2-3; 12 bases match TRBD2. This CDR3 is 15 amino acids long. V lost 5 bases to trimming and J lost 0 bases; unmatched junction nucleotides: 3. The germline V gene has CDR1 DFQATT and CDR2 SNEGSKA (reference sequence). CDR3 sequence reads: CSAGLAGTSTDTQYF. CDR3 nucleotides: TGCAGTGCTGGACTAGCGGGGACTAGCACAGATACGCAGTATTTT.

This clonotype was picked up many times. The V gene is TRBV4-2, the J gene TRBJ1-1; D gene uncertain. Germline loops: CDR1 LGHNA, CDR2 YNFKEQ. The V and J ends lost 3 bases and 6 bases respectively, with 8 bases between them. The CDR3 consists of 12 residues. CDR3 in amino acids: CASSHGSSEAFF. CDR3 coding DNA: TGTGCCAGCAGCCACGGGAGCTCTGAAGCTTTCTTT.

This clonotype came up many times. The chain joins TRBV20-1 to TRBJ2-1; 10 bases match TRBD1. Germline CDR1 and CDR2: DFQATT and SNEGSKA (reference sequence). V lost 5 bases, J lost 5 bases, and 12 bases stayed unmatched. The CDR3 loop spans 16 amino acids. The CDR3 DNA reads as TGCAGTGCTTTCGGGCGTCCGGGACAGGGGAACAATGAGCAGTTCTTC. Its translation: CSAFGRPGQGNNEQFF.

This clonotype has more than one count but fewer than ten. This sequence joins TRBV28 and TRBJ2-5; D ambiguous. Germline CDR1 reads MDHEN; CDR2 reads SYDVKM. Deletions cut 8 bases from V and 3 bases from J, with 7 bases between. The CDR3 totals 11 residues. The CDR3, as DNA: TGTGCCAGCGCCCAGGAAGAGACCCAGTACTTC. This encodes CASAQEETQYF.

The V call is TRBV6-5, the J call TRBJ2-6; 7 bases fit TRBD1. Germline CDR1 and CDR2: MNHEY and SVGAGI. CDR3 length: 15 amino acids. The ends lost 2 bases at V and 4 bases at J; junction bases unmatched: 2. The CDR3 DNA follows: TGTGCCAGCAGTTACAGGGGGCAAGGGGCCAACGTCCTGACTTTC. As protein: CASSYRGQGANVLTF.

The chain couples TRBV12-3 or TRBV12-4 to TRBJ2-1; perhaps TRBD2 as D (5 bases). Trimming took off 3 bases at V and 1 base at J, with 13 bases between the two ends. The CDR3 has 16 amino acids. CDR3 protein: CASSFRPRGSYNEQFF. CDR3 in DNA: TGTGCCAGCAGTTTCCGTCCTCGCGGGTCCTACAATGAGCAGTTCTTC.

This clonotype has a count of ten or more. CDR3 sequence reads: CASSPKNTEAFF. Written as DNA, the CDR3 is TGTGCCAGCAGCCCTAAGAACACTGAAGCTTTCTTT. The chain joins TRBV7-9 to TRBJ1-1; D unclear. This CDR3 comprises 12 residues. Germline-derived CDR1 and CDR2 are SEHNR and FQNEAQ (reference sequence). Trimming pared 5 bases from V and 1 base from J, leaving 5 bases between.

This clonotype has at least ten counts. The genes are TRBV5-4 and TRBJ1-6; no clear D. The CDR3 is made up of 14 amino acids. Trimming removed 2 bases from V and 6 bases from J, with 9 bases in between. CDR1 and CDR2 (germline): SGHNT, YYREEE (reference sequence). Here the CDR3 reads CASSFQGFNSPLHF. CDR3 nucleotide sequence: TGTGCCAGCAGCTTTCAAGGGTTTAATTCACCCCTCCACTTT.

This clonotype occurred many times. The V and J genes are TRBV12-3 or TRBV12-4 and TRBJ2-5; 7 nucleotides align to TRBD1. Trimming at V came to 5 bases and at J to 3 bases, leaving 9 bases not matched to a gene. The CDR3 consists of 15 residues. The CDR3 protein is CASSTRDRPEETQYF. CDR3 nucleotide sequence: TGTGCCAGCAGTACACGGGACAGACCAGAAGAGACCCAGTACTTC.

This clonotype was detected ten times or more. The rearrangement joins TRBV20-1 to TRBJ2-7; a weak D match, TRBD1 (5 bases). The CDR3 covers 12 residues. V lost 2 bases to trimming and J lost 3 bases, with 8 bases between them. Germline CDR1 and CDR2: DFQATT and SNEGSKA (reference sequence). The CDR3 coding sequence is TGCAGTGCTAGAAGTCAGGGCTACGAGCAGTACTTC. Protein product: CSARSQGYEQYF.

This clonotype was counted at least ten times. V usage is TRBV2 and J usage is TRBJ1-5, with TRBD1 matching 7 bases. The CDR3 is 16 residues long. After removal of 2 bases from V and 0 bases from J, the junction contained 4 bases not matched to a gene. The germline V gene encodes CDR1 SNHLY and CDR2 FYNNEI. The CDR3 spells CASSERTGYSNQPQHF. CDR3 sequence (DNA): TGTGCCAGCAGTGAAAGGACAGGTTATAGCAATCAGCCCCAGCATTTT.

This rearrangement joins TRBV5-1 to TRBJ2-1, with TRBD1 matching 7 bases. Germline CDR1 and CDR2: SGHRS and YFSETQ. Trimming at V came to 0 bases and at J to 7 bases, leaving 7 bases not matched to a gene. The length of the CDR3 is 15 residues. The CDR3 reads CASSLAKGARNEQFF. The CDR3 nucleotides read TGCGCCAGCAGCTTGGCCAAGGGGGCAAGGAATGAGCAGTTCTTC. The variable domain in full, completed from reference TRBV5-1 and TRBJ2-1, reads KAGVTQTPRYLIKTRGQQVTLSCSPISGHRSVSWYQQTPGQGLQFLFEYFSETQRNKGNFPGRFSGRQFSNSRSEMNVSTLELGDSALYLCASSLAKGARNEQFFGPGTRLTVL.

At least ten counts were recorded for this clonotype. V usage is TRBV4-3 and J usage is TRBJ2-3; 12 bases match TRBD2. Trimming at V came to 4 bases and at J to 5 bases, leaving 4 bases not matched to a gene. CDR3 length equals 15 residues. CDR1 is LGHNA and CDR2 is YSLEER in the germline V gene. CDR3 protein: CASSPTSGSLDTQYF. CDR3 DNA: TGCGCCAGCAGCCCGACTAGCGGGAGCTTAGATACGCAGTATTTT.

This clonotype was recorded at least ten times. J is TRBJ2-1 and V is TRBV28; TRBD2 matches 10 bases. The V and J ends lost 4 bases and 9 bases, in that order; junction bases with no gene match: 6. The CDR3 has 14 residues. Germline lookup yields CDR1 MDHEN and CDR2 SYDVKM. Here the CDR3 reads CASSSSGRASEQFF. The CDR3 bases are TGTGCCAGCAGTTCCAGCGGGAGGGCCTCTGAGCAGTTCTTC.

In this sample, this clonotype turned up many times. The chain couples TRBV7-3 to TRBJ2-2, with 13 bases fitting TRBD2. Germline V gene data show CDR1 as SGHTA and CDR2 as FQGTGA. CDR3 length equals 16 residues. Trimming at V came to 5 bases and at J to 4 bases, leaving 4 bases not matched to a gene. CDR3 sequence: CASSLTSGGATGELFF. CDR3 coding DNA: TGTGCCAGCAGCCTCACTAGCGGGGGGGCCACCGGGGAGCTGTTTTTT.

Only a few counts were recorded for this clonotype. The rearrangement uses TRBV12-3 or TRBV12-4 and TRBJ2-7; the D gene is possibly TRBD1 (5 bases). Trimming shortened V by 4 bases and J by 5 bases, and 12 bases separated the two germline ends. CDR3 length: 13 residues. CDR3 residues: CASSSLGANEQYF. CDR3 nucleotides: TGTGCCAGCAGTTCCTTAGGGGCCAACGAGCAGTACTTC.

This clonotype was seen at least ten times. The chain combines TRBV7-2 with TRBJ2-7, with TRBD1 matching over 8 bases. The junction had 7 bases not matched to a gene; V was cut back by 4 bases and J by 2 bases. The CDR3 is 15 amino acids. From germline, CDR1 is SGHTA and CDR2 FQGNSA. This CDR3 is CASSYRQGPTYEQYF. For the CDR3, the DNA is TGTGCCAGCAGCTACCGACAGGGGCCTACCTACGAGCAGTACTTC.

Ten or more counts support this clonotype. Here the CDR3 DNA reads TGTGCCAGCAGTGAGCTTCGGTTTATTGCAGATACGCAGTATTTT. It encodes CASSELRFIADTQYF. The rearrangement joins TRBV2 to TRBJ2-3; D remains ambiguous. Germline values: CDR1 SNHLY, CDR2 FYNNEI. The CDR3 loop spans 15 amino acids. Trimming stripped 3 bases from V and 4 bases from J, with 14 bases between.

The V gene is TRBV4-1, the J gene TRBJ1-2; maybe TRBD1 (5 bases). V lost 0 bases and J lost 4, with 6 bases in between. CDR1 is MGHRA, CDR2 YSYEKL, per germline. This CDR3 spans 13 amino acids. As DNA, the CDR3 is TGCGCCAGCAGCCAAGACGGGGGCTATGGCTACACCTTC. It encodes CASSQDGGYGYTF.

This clonotype came up many times. The rearrangement uses TRBV20-1 and TRBJ1-1; the D gene is possibly TRBD1 (6 bases). The germline V gene has CDR1 DFQATT and CDR2 SNEGSKA (reference sequence). V was clipped by 3 bases and J by 4 bases, with 21 bases between them. This CDR3 region has 16 residues. The CDR3 protein is CSASPVLKGVVTEAFF. The CDR3, as DNA: TGCAGTGCTAGCCCAGTGCTAAAGGGGGTGGTCACTGAAGCTTTCTTT.

The rearrangement uses TRBV7-9 and TRBJ2-1, with 10 bases matching TRBD1. CDR3 length: 15 residues. Trimming cost V 4 bases and J 7 bases; bases outside gene matches: 7. Per germline, CDR1 SEHNR and CDR2 FQNEAQ (reference sequence). The CDR3 here is CASSSTGGLINEQFF. In DNA form, the CDR3 reads TGTGCCAGCAGCTCGACAGGGGGCCTGATTAATGAGCAGTTCTTC.

This clonotype was observed a handful of times. The chain employs TRBV25-1 and TRBJ2-2, with a weak D call TRBD2 (5 bases). Deletions cut 0 bases from V and 1 base from J, with 12 bases between. Germline CDR1 is MGHDK and CDR2 is SYGVNS. The CDR3 has 17 residues. This chain's CDR3 is CASSEYFPEENTGELFF. DNA for the CDR3: TGTGCCAGCAGTGAATATTTCCCGGAGGAGAACACCGGGGAGCTGTTTTTT.